Listed below are T cell receptor beta chains from one sample, sequenced in a study of blood T cell repertoires in COVID-19. Clones were read by immunoSEQ multiplex PCR, and TCRdb kept only the in-frame ones, dropping some. The sample carries about 150,000 clones, roughly four fifths recorded once. Sample: peripheral blood. Receptors originate from a woman aged 80 or over with acute or convalescent COVID-19. The CDR3 runs from the conserved cysteine through the conserved F or W. The D gene is left open where the match is weak. A clone size is listed for some rows: how often the clone was seen (once, few, many), or a class if it is expanded.

TGTGCCAGCAGCCCCCCCCGGGGGAGGTATGGCTACACCTTC CASSPPRGRYGYTF - TRBJ1-2 TRBV3-1/TRBV3-2 -
TGTGCCAGCAGTCTCGAGAGCTATGGCTACACCTTC CASSLESYGYTF - TRBJ1-2 TRBV12-3/TRBV12-4 -
TGTGCCAGCAGCGTACGGGGAGGCACCGGGGAGCTGTTTTTT CASSVRGGTGELFF - TRBJ2-2 TRBV2 -
TGTGCCAGCAGCTTAAGTTCGGGGGTCTCCTACGAGCAGTACTTC CASSLSSGVSYEQYF - TRBJ2-7 TRBV7-2 -
TGTGCCAGTAGTACGTCGACAGGGGGCGTTAACTATGGCTACACCTTC CASSTSTGGVNYGYTF - TRBJ1-2 TRBV19 TRBD1
TGCGCCAGCAGCCCGAAGCCTACAGATACGCAGTATTTT CASSPKPTDTQYF once TRBJ2-3 TRBV5-1 -
TGTGCCAGCAGCTACACCGACAGGGGGGGATATGGCTACACCTTC CASSYTDRGGYGYTF - TRBJ1-2 TRBV11-2 TRBD1
TGTGCCAGCAGGACTCAGGGGGCGAGGACTGAAGCTTTCTTT CASRTQGARTEAFF - TRBJ1-1 TRBV6-5 TRBD1
TGTGCCACCACAGAACAGGGACGCGAGAGAAAACTGTTTTTT CATTEQGRERKLFF few TRBJ1-4 TRBV28 -
TGCGCCAGCAGCTTTGGACAGGCAGATCAGCCCCAGCATTTT CASSFGQADQPQHF once TRBJ1-5 TRBV5-1 TRBD1
TGCGCCAGCAGCCAAGCAGTTCCCTCCTACGAGCAGTACTTC CASSQAVPSYEQYF - TRBJ2-7 TRBV4-1 -
TGTGCCAGCAGTCCGTACTATGGCTACACCTTC CASSPYYGYTF - TRBJ1-2 TRBV2 -
TGTGCCAGCGGGACAGAGATAAACACTGAAGCTTTCTTT CASGTEINTEAFF - TRBJ1-1 TRBV19 TRBD1
TGTGCCAGTAGTATGGTATTCGGGTGGACTTCAGATAGCAATCAGCCCCAGCATTTT CASSMVFGWTSDSNQPQHF - TRBJ1-5 TRBV19 -
TGTGCCAGCGGGGAAGCGGGAGTTGTAGGTGAGCAGTTCTTC CASGEAGVVGEQFF - TRBJ2-1 TRBV2 TRBD2
TGTGCCAGCAGCGTAGTGGGGACAGGGACTTGGGGAGAGACCCAGTACTTC CASSVVGTGTWGETQYF - TRBJ2-5 TRBV9 TRBD1
TGTGCCAGCAGGGACAGGTCCTACAATGAGCAGTTCTTC CASRDRSYNEQFF - TRBJ2-1 TRBV6-6 TRBD1
TGTGCCAGCAGCGTTGCTAGCGGGAGAGAAGAGACCCAGTACTTC CASSVASGREETQYF once TRBJ2-5 TRBV9 TRBD2
TGTGCCAGTAGGGGGGGCTTGAATTCACCCCTCCACTTT CASRGGLNSPLHF - TRBJ1-6 TRBV12-3/TRBV12-4 -
TGTGCCAGCTCATCAGACTTCAATCAGCCCCAGCATTTT CASSSDFNQPQHF once TRBJ1-5 TRBV18 -
TGTGCCACCAGTCTGGAGCTGAGCAATCAGCCCCAGCATTTT CATSLELSNQPQHF - TRBJ1-5 TRBV28 -
TGCGCCAGCAGCTTGGACAGGGGGAACACTGAAGCTTTCTTT CASSLDRGNTEAFF few TRBJ1-1 TRBV5-1 TRBD1
TGTGCCAGCAGAGCGGGGACAGGGGGACCAAATGAGCAGTTCTTC CASRAGTGGPNEQFF - TRBJ2-1 TRBV6-5 TRBD1
TGTGCCAGCCTATTTAGCGGCCCAGGGGAGACCCAGTACTTC CASLFSGPGETQYF once TRBJ2-5 TRBV6-5 -
TGTGCCAGCAGCCAAGATGGGGGACTGCCGTACAATGAGCAGTTCTTC CASSQDGGLPYNEQFF once TRBJ2-1 TRBV14 -
TGTGCCTGGAGTGTCGGGAGGGGAGATCAGCCCCAGCATTTT CAWSVGRGDQPQHF - TRBJ1-5 TRBV30 -
TGTGCCAGCAGTGCCGTCAGGGTTGGCTTGGGGGGAGATACGCAGTATTTT CASSAVRVGLGGDTQYF once TRBJ2-3 TRBV6-1 -
TGTGCCAGCAGCTTAGCGCCGAAGCTAGCGGGGGGCTCTAGCACAGATACGCAGTATTTT CASSLAPKLAGGSSTDTQYF - TRBJ2-3 TRBV7-6 TRBD2
TGTGCCATCAGCGACAGTAAGAATCAGCCCCAGCATTTT CAISDSKNQPQHF - TRBJ1-5 TRBV10-3 -
TGTGCCAGCAGCTTAGGGGGCAGAGAGACCCAGTACTTC CASSLGGRETQYF - TRBJ2-5 TRBV5-6 TRBD1
TGCAGCGGGGGACTGGCGGGTACGCAGTATTTT CSGGLAGTQYF - TRBJ2-3 TRBV29-1 -
TGTGCCAGCAGCTTAGTAGGGGGGGGACAGGGTACTTACGAGCAGTACTTC CASSLVGGGQGTYEQYF - TRBJ2-7 TRBV7-2 TRBD1
TGTGCCATCAGTGAGTCTGGACAGGGAAGAGGCTACACCTTC CAISESGQGRGYTF - TRBJ1-2 TRBV10-3 TRBD1
TGTGCCAGCCTCGGCAGGAGCACAGATACGCAGTATTTT CASLGRSTDTQYF - TRBJ2-3 TRBV2 -
TGTGCCAGCAGCTTTACAAACAGGGGGCTCGGGGCAGATACGCAGTATTTT CASSFTNRGLGADTQYF - TRBJ2-3 TRBV7-2 TRBD1